The rows below give T cell receptor beta chains drawn from one sample of a study of blood T cell repertoires in COVID-19. TCRdb keeps only in-frame clones here, not all; method: immunoSEQ multiplex PCR. The table includes about 140,000 clones, roughly 80% detected once. Material for sequencing was PBMCs or T cells enriched from blood (not recorded which). The receptors shown here come from a woman aged 35 to 49 who had recovered from COVID-19. CDR3s include the opening cysteine and the closing phenylalanine or tryptophan. The D gene is left open where the match is weak. Rows give clone size only sometimes, using once, few, many, or a class for an expanded clone.

CDR3aa,CDR3nt,v_gene,j_gene,d_gene,abundance
CASSSSEALEAFF,TGCGCCAGCAGCTCGTCCGAGGCTTTAGAAGCTTTCTTT,TRBV5-1,TRBJ1-1,NA,NA
CASRVRQGSYNEQFF,TGTGCCAGCAGAGTGCGACAGGGCTCCTACAATGAGCAGTTCTTC,TRBV27,TRBJ2-1,TRBD1,NA
CATRAGTYEQYF,TGTGCCACCCGGGCGGGAACCTACGAGCAGTACTTC,TRBV7-9,TRBJ2-7,NA,NA
CASSIVVGVHYGYTF,TGTGCCAGTAGTATAGTGGTAGGGGTCCACTATGGCTACACCTTC,TRBV19,TRBJ1-2,NA,NA
CASSVGDTGSAQYF,TGTGCCAGCAGCGTAGGAGACACAGGGTCGGCGCAGTATTTT,TRBV9,TRBJ2-3,NA,NA
CASKRAGGDRDTF,TGTGCCAGTAAACGCGCGGGGGGCGACCGAGACACCTTC,TRBV6-5,TRBJ1-2,NA,NA
CASRTPGGSYGYTF,TGTGCCAGCAGAACACCGGGTGGTAGCTATGGCTACACCTTC,TRBV6-5,TRBJ1-2,NA,NA
CASSQGQEVGEQFF,TGCGCCAGCAGCCAGGGACAGGAGGTGGGTGAGCAGTTCTTC,TRBV4-1,TRBJ2-1,TRBD1,NA
CASSSVMTSGAGDTQYF,TGTGCCAGCAGTTCCGTAATGACTAGCGGGGCGGGGGATACGCAGTATTTT,TRBV27,TRBJ2-3,TRBD2,once
CASSRPTGAGDTQYF,TGTGCCAGCAGTCGCCCGACAGGGGCGGGAGATACGCAGTATTTT,TRBV27,TRBJ2-3,TRBD1,NA
CASSLISWTGGPNTEAFF,TGTGCCAGTAGTTTAATATCGTGGACAGGGGGCCCGAACACTGAAGCTTTCTTT,TRBV19,TRBJ1-1,TRBD1,NA
CASSPLTSGQTQYF,TGTGCCAGCAGCCCCCTGACTAGCGGGCAGACCCAGTACTTC,TRBV14,TRBJ2-5,TRBD2,NA
CASSLAGLEKLFF,TGTGCCAGCAGCTTGGCGGGTCTTGAAAAACTGTTTTTT,TRBV7-9,TRBJ1-4,NA,NA
CAISLSAGARASTDTQYF,TGTGCCATCAGTCTCTCGGCGGGGGCCCGAGCCAGCACAGATACGCAGTATTTT,TRBV10-3,TRBJ2-3,NA,NA
CASSLTDCDSGNTIYF,TGTGCCAGCAGCTTAACGGACTGCGACTCTGGAAACACCATATATTTT,TRBV7-3,TRBJ1-3,NA,NA
CASSLDGRASYEQYF,TGTGCCAGCAGCTTAGACGGCAGGGCGTCCTACGAGCAGTACTTC,TRBV11-2,TRBJ2-7,NA,NA
CASSDPGAFF,TGTGCCAGCAGTGACCCCGGGGCTTTCTTT,TRBV6-1,TRBJ1-1,NA,NA
CASSPLNTGELFF,TGTGCCAGCTCACCATTAAACACCGGGGAGCTGTTTTTT,TRBV18,TRBJ2-2,NA,NA
CASSVAGNTEAFF,TGTGCCAGCAGCGTAGCAGGGAACACTGAAGCTTTCTTT,TRBV9,TRBJ1-1,NA,NA
CASSHRLAGNNEQFF,TGTGCCAGCAGCCACCGACTAGCGGGAAACAATGAGCAGTTCTTC,TRBV5-8,TRBJ2-1,TRBD2,NA
CASSPGLAGGGDTQYF,TGTGCCAGCAGCCCGGGACTAGCGGGGGGGGGCGATACGCAGTATTTT,TRBV5-8,TRBJ2-3,TRBD2,NA
CASSHRADRGRRTEAFF,TGTGCCAGCAGCCACCGGGCGGATCGGGGGAGAAGGACTGAAGCTTTCTTT,TRBV13,TRBJ1-1,NA,NA
CASSDGGVDYGYTF,TGTGCCAGCAGTGATGGGGGGGTGGACTATGGCTACACCTTC,TRBV2,TRBJ1-2,NA,NA
CASSQEVGGEAFF,TGCGCCAGCAGCCAAGAGGTCGGGGGGGAAGCTTTCTTT,TRBV4-1,TRBJ1-1,NA,NA
CASSSLPGQGIQYF,TGCGCCAGCAGCTCACTTCCGGGACAGGGTATTCAGTACTTC,TRBV5-1,TRBJ2-7,TRBD1,NA
CASSLSGDGYTF,TGCGCCAGCAGCTTATCGGGTGATGGCTACACCTTC,TRBV5-1,TRBJ1-2,NA,NA
CASSLPRQGVHYGYTF,TGCGCCAGCAGCTTGCCTAGACAGGGAGTACACTATGGCTACACCTTC,TRBV5-1,TRBJ1-2,TRBD1,NA
CASSLYGDTGELFF,TGTGCCAGCAGCTTATACGGGGACACCGGGGAGCTGTTTTTT,TRBV7-9,TRBJ2-2,NA,NA
CASSLNLREQYF,TGTGCCAGCAGCTTGAATTTGCGCGAGCAGTACTTC,TRBV5-4,TRBJ2-7,NA,NA
CASSPPPPSPLEAFF,TGTGCCAGCAGCCCCCCTCCTCCCAGTCCCCTTGAAGCTTTCTTT,TRBV9,TRBJ1-1,NA,NA
CASSPPAGTSGANTGELFF,TGTGCCAGCTCACCACCGGCCGGGACTAGCGGGGCGAACACCGGGGAGCTGTTTTTT,TRBV18,TRBJ2-2,TRBD2,NA
CATSSQGAKGGNTIYF,TGTGCCACCAGCAGCCAGGGGGCGAAAGGTGGAAACACCATATATTTT,TRBV15,TRBJ1-3,TRBD1,NA
CASSPGGTGGTEAFF,TGTGCCAGCAGCCCAGGAGGGACAGGGGGCACTGAAGCTTTCTTT,TRBV11-2,TRBJ1-1,TRBD1,NA
CASSMQTGYNEQFF,TGTGCCAGTAGTATGCAGACAGGCTACAATGAGCAGTTCTTC,TRBV19,TRBJ2-1,NA,NA
CASSGGQGEDTEAFF,TGTGCCAGCAGCGGGGGACAGGGGGAGGACACTGAAGCTTTCTTT,TRBV9,TRBJ1-1,TRBD1,NA
CASSPGGGEVIQYF,TGTGCCAGCAGCCCGGGAGGGGGAGAGGTCATTCAGTACTTC,TRBV5-8,TRBJ2-4,TRBD2,NA
CASSLLQGSGNTIYF,TGTGCCAGCAGCTTGCTTCAGGGATCTGGAAACACCATATATTTT,TRBV5-4,TRBJ1-3,NA,NA
CASSTFRGSGNTIYF,TGTGCCAGTAGTACCTTCAGGGGGTCTGGAAACACCATATATTTT,TRBV19,TRBJ1-3,TRBD1,NA
CASSPGTVTDTQYF,TGTGCCAGTAGTCCCGGGACAGTTACAGATACGCAGTATTTT,TRBV19,TRBJ2-3,TRBD1,few
CASGVQGLASGGSSYEQYF,TGCGCCAGCGGCGTACAGGGGTTGGCTAGCGGGGGAAGCTCCTACGAGCAGTACTTC,TRBV10-1,TRBJ2-7,TRBD2,NA
CASSQIKGWGEQYF,TGTGCCAGCAGCCAAATAAAGGGGTGGGGCGAGCAGTACTTC,TRBV4-2,TRBJ2-7,NA,NA
CASSPRFPGEKLFF,TGTGCCAGCAGCCCCCGCTTCCCCGGGGAAAAACTGTTTTTT,TRBV7-8,TRBJ1-4,NA,NA
CASSFSGEGDTQYF,TGTGCCAGCAGCTTTAGCGGGGAGGGGGATACGCAGTATTTT,TRBV5-4,TRBJ2-3,TRBD2,once
CASSQQGGGKSYEQYF,TGCGCCAGCAGCCAACAAGGGGGTGGTAAATCCTACGAGCAGTACTTC,TRBV4-1,TRBJ2-7,NA,few
CARKQVAERGSDTQYF,TGCGCCAGGAAACAAGTTGCGGAGCGGGGATCAGATACGCAGTATTTT,TRBV10-1,TRBJ2-3,TRBD2,NA
CASSSGREGPNQPQHF,TGTGCCAGCAGTTCGGGCAGGGAAGGACCTAATCAGCCCCAGCATTTT,TRBV27,TRBJ1-5,NA,NA